The clone carrying this TCR beta chain has at least ten counts. V shed 5 bases and J shed 3 bases, with 13 bases lying between them. This CDR3 contains 14 residues. TCR beta libraries were built with iRepertoire HTBI primers and Arm-PCR of CDR3 regions. Each CDR3 protein is one row after TCRdb ran MiXCR on the multiplex PCR reads. The sample shows some 600,000 distinct CDR3 sequences, 15% to 20% of them seen only once. The data were taken from a study of regulatory T cells in long-lasting Graves disease. Time point described: newly diagnosed GD, antithyroid drugs for less than 3 months. Construction of the TCR library relied on RNA isolated from PBMCs. This same sample was also taken into another study, of T cells in Graves' hyperthyroidism and ophthalmopathy. That paper adds: Pregnant or lactating patients were excluded, as were those with uncontrolled infection or other autoimmune disease. RT-PCR in the first round (using the HTBI primer set) targeted the TCR CDR3.

This chain joins TRBV12-3 or TRBV12-4 and TRBJ1-1, with a weak D call TRBD1 (6 bases). The sequence derives from a young man with Graves disease. The sequenced sample was peripheral blood mononuclear cells (PBMCs), obtained at new diagnosis, from a patient treated with antithyroid drugs. CDR3 sequence: CASSLRDTDTEAFF. DNA for the CDR3: TGTGCCAGCAGTCTCCGGGACACTGACACTGAAGCTTTCTTT.